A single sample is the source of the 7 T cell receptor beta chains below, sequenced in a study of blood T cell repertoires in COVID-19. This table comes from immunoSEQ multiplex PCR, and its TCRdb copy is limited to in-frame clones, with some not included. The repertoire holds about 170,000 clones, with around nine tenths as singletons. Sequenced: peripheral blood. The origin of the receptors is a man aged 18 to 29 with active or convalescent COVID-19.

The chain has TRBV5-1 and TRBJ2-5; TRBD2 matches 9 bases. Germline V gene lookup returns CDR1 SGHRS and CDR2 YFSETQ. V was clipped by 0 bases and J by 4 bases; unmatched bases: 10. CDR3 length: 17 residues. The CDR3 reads CASSLEGSGGLGETQYF. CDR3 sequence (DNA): TGCGCCAGCAGCTTGGAGGGTAGCGGGGGACTGGGAGAGACCCAGTACTTC.

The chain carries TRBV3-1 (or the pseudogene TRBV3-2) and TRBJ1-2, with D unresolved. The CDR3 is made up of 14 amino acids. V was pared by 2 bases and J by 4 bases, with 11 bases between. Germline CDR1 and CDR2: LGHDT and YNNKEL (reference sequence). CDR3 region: CASSQTGSSYGYTF. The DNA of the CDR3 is TGTGCCAGCAGCCAAACCGGGAGTTCCTATGGCTACACCTTC.

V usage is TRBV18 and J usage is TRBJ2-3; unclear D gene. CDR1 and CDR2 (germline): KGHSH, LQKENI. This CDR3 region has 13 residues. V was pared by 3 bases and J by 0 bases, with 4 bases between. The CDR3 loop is CASSPQSTDTQYF. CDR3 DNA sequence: TGTGCCAGCTCACCCCAAAGCACAGATACGCAGTATTTT.

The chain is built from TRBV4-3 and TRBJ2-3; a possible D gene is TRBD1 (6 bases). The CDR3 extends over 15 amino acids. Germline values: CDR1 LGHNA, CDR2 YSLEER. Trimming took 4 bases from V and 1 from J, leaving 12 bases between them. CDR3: CASSPQGYGTDTQYF. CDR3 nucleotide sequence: TGCGCCAGCAGCCCACAGGGATATGGCACAGATACGCAGTATTTT.

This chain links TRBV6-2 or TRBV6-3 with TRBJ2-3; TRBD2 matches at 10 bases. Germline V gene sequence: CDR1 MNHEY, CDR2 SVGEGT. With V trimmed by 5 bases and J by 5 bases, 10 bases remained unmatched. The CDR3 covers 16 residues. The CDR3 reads CASSLNLAGVGDTQYF. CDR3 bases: TGTGCCAGCAGTCTAAACCTAGCGGGAGTAGGAGATACGCAGTATTTT.

CDR3 coding DNA: TGTGCCAGCAGCTTATTAGGGGAGGCGGGCTACACCTTC. It specifies CASSLLGEAGYTF. This chain uses TRBV7-9 with TRBJ1-2; tentatively, D is TRBD1 (5 bases). Trimming shortened V by 2 bases and J by 8 bases, and 12 bases separated the two germline ends. Germline loops: CDR1 SEHNR, CDR2 FQNEAQ (reference sequence). The CDR3 is 13 residues long.

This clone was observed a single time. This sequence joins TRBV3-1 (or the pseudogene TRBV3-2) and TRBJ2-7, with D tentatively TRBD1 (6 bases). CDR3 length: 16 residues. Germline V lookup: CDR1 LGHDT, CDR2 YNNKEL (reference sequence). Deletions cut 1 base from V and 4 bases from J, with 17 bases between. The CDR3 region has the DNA TGTGCCAGCAGCCAAGTCTCTGCGACAGGACCGTACGAGCAGTACTTC. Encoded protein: CASSQVSATGPYEQYF.